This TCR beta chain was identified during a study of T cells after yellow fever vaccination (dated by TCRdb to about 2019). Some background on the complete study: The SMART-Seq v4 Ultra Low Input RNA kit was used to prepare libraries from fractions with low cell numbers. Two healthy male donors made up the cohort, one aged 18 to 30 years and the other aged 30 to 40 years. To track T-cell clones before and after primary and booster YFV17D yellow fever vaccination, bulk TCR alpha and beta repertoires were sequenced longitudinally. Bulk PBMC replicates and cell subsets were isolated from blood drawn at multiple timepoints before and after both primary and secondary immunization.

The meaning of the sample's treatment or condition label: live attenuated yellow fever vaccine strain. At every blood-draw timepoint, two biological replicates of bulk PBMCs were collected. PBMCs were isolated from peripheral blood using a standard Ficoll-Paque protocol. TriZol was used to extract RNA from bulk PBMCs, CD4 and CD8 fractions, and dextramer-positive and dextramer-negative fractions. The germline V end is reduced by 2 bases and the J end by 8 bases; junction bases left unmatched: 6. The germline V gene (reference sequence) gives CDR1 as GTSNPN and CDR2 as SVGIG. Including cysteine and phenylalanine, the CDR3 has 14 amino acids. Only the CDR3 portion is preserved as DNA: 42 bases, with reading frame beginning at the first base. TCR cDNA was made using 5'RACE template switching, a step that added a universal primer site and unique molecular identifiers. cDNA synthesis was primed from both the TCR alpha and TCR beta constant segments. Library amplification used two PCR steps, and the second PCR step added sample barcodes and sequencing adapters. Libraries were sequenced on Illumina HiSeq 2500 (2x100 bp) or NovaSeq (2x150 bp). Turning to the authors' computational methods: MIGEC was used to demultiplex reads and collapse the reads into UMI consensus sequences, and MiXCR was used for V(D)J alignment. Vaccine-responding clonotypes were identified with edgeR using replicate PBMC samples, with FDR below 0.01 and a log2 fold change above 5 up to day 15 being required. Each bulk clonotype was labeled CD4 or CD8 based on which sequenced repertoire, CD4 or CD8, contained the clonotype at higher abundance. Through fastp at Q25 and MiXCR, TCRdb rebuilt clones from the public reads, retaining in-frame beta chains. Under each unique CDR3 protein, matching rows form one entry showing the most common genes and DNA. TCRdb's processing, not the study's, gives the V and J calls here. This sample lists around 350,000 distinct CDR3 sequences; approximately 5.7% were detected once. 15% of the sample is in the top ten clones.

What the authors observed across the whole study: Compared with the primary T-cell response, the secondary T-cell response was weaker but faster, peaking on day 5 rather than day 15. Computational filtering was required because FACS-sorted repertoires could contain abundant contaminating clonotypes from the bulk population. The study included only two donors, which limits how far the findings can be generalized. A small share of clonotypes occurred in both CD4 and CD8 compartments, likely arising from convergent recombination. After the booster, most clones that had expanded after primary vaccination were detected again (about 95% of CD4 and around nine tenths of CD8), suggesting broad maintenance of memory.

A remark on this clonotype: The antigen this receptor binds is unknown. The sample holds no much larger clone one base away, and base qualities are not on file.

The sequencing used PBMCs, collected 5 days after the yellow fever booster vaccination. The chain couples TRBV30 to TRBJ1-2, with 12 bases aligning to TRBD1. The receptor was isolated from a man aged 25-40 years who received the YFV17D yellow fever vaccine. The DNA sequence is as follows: TGTGCCTGGAGTAAGGGACAGGGGGCGCGAGGCTACACCTTC. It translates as CAWSKGQGARGYTF.